These 11 T cell receptor beta chains share one sample of origin, sequenced in a study of radiotherapy plus CTLA-4 blockade in lung cancer. Using immunoSEQ multiplex PCR, the repertoire was profiled, and TCRdb retains in-frame clones only, with some absent. The sample has 100,000 to 150,000 clones, 85% to 90% seen once. Material: peripheral blood, obtained from a patient treated with radiotherapy plus ipilimumab. All receptors derive from a human donor with non-small cell lung cancer that progressed on radiotherapy plus ipilimumab.

The chain couples TRBV5-4 to TRBJ2-3; 7 nucleotides align to TRBD2. The CDR3 covers 17 residues. The trim removed 2 bases at V and 3 bases at J, leaving 12 bases unmatched. Germline assignment: CDR1 SGHNT and CDR2 YYREEE (reference sequence). In nucleotides, the CDR3 is TGTGCCAGCAGCTTATTCCAACGGGACTACGGTACAGATACGCAGTATTTT. It translates to CASSLFQRDYGTDTQYF.

The chain has TRBV2 and TRBJ2-1; the D is unclear. CDR1 SNHLY and CDR2 FYNNEI come from the germline V gene. This CDR3 contains 11 residues. The ends were cut back, 5 bases at V and 2 bases at J, with 1 base in the middle. CDR3 loop: CASSTYNEQFF. In DNA form, the CDR3 reads TGTGCCAGCAGTACCTACAATGAGCAGTTCTTC.

The V and J genes are TRBV28 and TRBJ1-1; no firm D call. CDR1 is MDHEN and CDR2 is SYDVKM in the germline V gene. The CDR3 is made up of 11 amino acids. Trimming shortened V by 7 bases and J by 6 bases, and 9 bases separated the two germline ends. The CDR3 region has the DNA TGTGCCAGCACTTTTCTTTCTGAAGCTTTCTTT. It encodes CASTFLSEAFF.

The chain recombines TRBV5-1 with TRBJ2-1; D ambiguous. CDR1 is SGHRS and CDR2 is YFSETQ in the germline V gene. The V and J ends lost 0 bases and 0 bases respectively, with 7 bases between them. This CDR3 spans 15 amino acids. In nucleotides, the CDR3 is TGCGCCAGCAGCTTGGCAGCAGCCTCCTACAATGAGCAGTTCTTC. Encoded protein: CASSLAAASYNEQFF.

V is TRBV9 and J is TRBJ2-3; D gene ambiguous. The CDR3 sequence is 13 residues long. Germline V lookup: CDR1 SGDLS, CDR2 YYNGEE. Deletions cut 0 bases from V and 6 bases from J, with 8 bases between. CDR3 protein: CASSVVSMDTQYF. The CDR3 DNA follows: TGTGCCAGCAGCGTAGTATCTATGGATACGCAGTATTTT.

This sequence joins TRBV18 and TRBJ1-5; D gene uncertain. The germline V gene has CDR1 KGHSH and CDR2 LQKENI. This CDR3 has 15 amino acids. V was cut by 6 bases and J by 5 bases, with 17 bases left in between. CDR3 sequence reads: CASSHSGIGDQPQHF. The CDR3 nucleotides are TGTGCCAGCTCCCACTCCGGTATTGGTGATCAGCCCCAGCATTTT.

This chain connects TRBV4-2 to TRBJ2-5; 10 nucleotides line up with TRBD2. The CDR3 runs to 16 residues. Per the germline V gene, CDR1 is LGHNA and CDR2 is YNFKEQ. V was clipped by 4 bases and J by 5 bases; unmatched bases: 10. Here the CDR3 reads CASSPVAGGSRETQYF. In DNA form, the CDR3 reads TGTGCCAGCAGCCCCGTAGCGGGAGGATCGAGGGAGACCCAGTACTTC.

This chain connects TRBV2 to TRBJ2-3, with D perhaps TRBD1 (7 bases). Trimming left V 10 bases short and J 5 bases short, with 22 bases between. Germline CDR1 SNHLY, CDR2 FYNNEI. The CDR3 consists of 15 residues. CDR3 DNA: TGTGCCACCCAATCCGGGACCAGGGGGGTAGATACGCAGTATTTT. It translates to CATQSGTRGVDTQYF.

The V and J genes are TRBV5-6 and TRBJ1-1; 8 nucleotides agree with TRBD1. The CDR3 spans 14 residues. Germline V CDR1 and CDR2: SGHDT, YYEEEE. V lost 2 bases, J lost 6 bases, and 6 bases stayed unmatched. In DNA form, the CDR3 reads TGTGCCAGCAGCTTTCAGGGGGCGTTCGCTGAAGCTTTCTTT. Encoded protein: CASSFQGAFAEAFF.

J is TRBJ1-1 and V is TRBV2; D uncertain. Trimming removed 2 bases from V and 6 bases from J, with 13 bases in between. The CDR3 spans 14 residues. The germline V gene has CDR1 SNHLY and CDR2 FYNNEI. Written as DNA, the CDR3 is TGTGCCAGCAGTGAACGGCCGGCTCTTCCTGAAGCTTTCTTT. It specifies CASSERPALPEAFF.

This sequence joins TRBV5-4 and TRBJ2-1; TRBD2 aligns across 9 bases. Per germline, CDR1 SGHNT and CDR2 YYREEE (reference sequence). The ends lost 4 bases at V and 6 bases at J; junction bases unmatched: 14. The CDR3 has 17 amino acids. CDR3 in amino acids: CASSVAGGSGRSNEQFF. CDR3 DNA: TGTGCCAGCAGCGTGGCGGGGGGAAGCGGGAGGAGCAATGAGCAGTTCTTC.